The entry below describes one T cell receptor beta chain. The clone's antigen remains unknown. There are no base qualities to consult, and no much larger clone falls within one base. The data derive from a study of T cell therapy after organ transplantation (dated by TCRdb to the late 2010s). For the wider study: Therapy products were autologous CMV-specific T cells expanded in vitro for about 15 days with a peptide pool of 30 HLA class I and II CMV epitopes. Patients were given up to 6 doses of T cells at 2-week intervals and were followed for over 25 weeks after finishing therapy. About 80% of the ten patients were classed as clinical responders and two as nonresponders. A median of 1.92 x 10^8 CMV-specific T cells was administered to patients across 2 to 6 intravenous infusions. Blood samples for the short-term post-therapy time point were taken 4 to 8 weeks after therapy ended. The study was a follow-up TRBV repertoire analysis of an open-label phase I trial of autologous CMV-specific adoptive T cell therapy in solid-organ transplant recipients. Only about 80% of the 10 patients had long-term post-therapy samples available.

Explained via the paper, the time point label denotes: 4-8 weeks after completion of therapy. The patients had received solid-organ transplants and had drug-resistant/recurrent cytomegalovirus. Nine to eleven trial participants were selected for repertoire analysis based on availability of post-therapy peripheral blood mononuclear cells. Viable CD3+CD8+CD4- lymphocytes were sorted from PBMCs on a BD FACSAria III. The Qiagen DNeasy Kit was used to extract genomic DNA from sorted cells. The immunoSEQ two-step, bias-controlled multiplex PCR assay was used to amplify TRB CDR3 regions from genomic DNA. Sequencing of CDR3 libraries was carried out on an Illumina NextSeq 500. As for the authors' bioinformatics: The immunoSEQ Analyzer platform was used for the initial alignment and bioinformatics, which included bias normalization against synthetic CDR3 analogs. V, D and J genes were annotated according to IMGT database definitions. VDJtools version 1.1.10 and the R package tcR version 2.2.1.11 were used with default settings for further TRBV analyses. GLIPH analysis was performed with version 1.0 using default settings. To test for significant clonotype frequency changes in CDR3 sequences with at least 5 reads, a 2-sided binomial test with Benjamini-Hochberg correction (alpha = 0.01) was used. TCRdb's version of the immuneACCESS table is confined to in-frame rearrangements and falls short of the full clone set. An unresolved V gene accounts for under half of the shortfall where checked; the remainder is of unknown origin. V and J calls and clone size come straight from that table; D and trimming were deduced from the DNA. In this sample the table shows a few thousand clones, around 68% of which occur a single time. The ten largest clonotypes hold around two fifths of the sample.

Study-wide findings and limitations: Fold change in CD8 clonality after therapy inversely correlated with pretherapy clonality, suggesting less biased repertoires were more receptive to remodeling. Few detected expansions in nonresponders may reflect reduced sample coverage from poor CD8+ T cell yield. Before therapy, nonresponders had marked clonal expansions, and their repertoires changed minimally after therapy. Assessment of confounders such as concurrent antirejection and antiviral medications was prevented by the small cohort. Both transferred clonotypes and endogenous clonotypes not detected in the therapy products appeared to be included in post-therapy reconstitution.

CDR1 is given as MNHEY and CDR2 as SVGAGI, both from the germline V gene. The cysteine opens and the phenylalanine closes a CDR3 of 15 amino acids. The sequence is cut down to CDR3 DNA, 45 bases in frame from base 1. V and J lose 0 bases and 0 bases, and a span of 7 bases separates them. The sequence came from a human patient who had received a solid organ transplant and had CMV disease. After a transplant, some T cells may have been passed on by the graft donor. The sample consisted of CD8+ T cells from blood, taken after autologous CMV-specific T cell therapy. The chain joins TRBV6-5 to TRBJ2-3, with TRBD2 as a weak D call on 6 bases. The sequenced DNA: TGTGCCAGCAGTTACTCGGCGGGGAGCACAGATACGCAGTATTTT. Translated, it reads CASSYSAGSTDTQYF.